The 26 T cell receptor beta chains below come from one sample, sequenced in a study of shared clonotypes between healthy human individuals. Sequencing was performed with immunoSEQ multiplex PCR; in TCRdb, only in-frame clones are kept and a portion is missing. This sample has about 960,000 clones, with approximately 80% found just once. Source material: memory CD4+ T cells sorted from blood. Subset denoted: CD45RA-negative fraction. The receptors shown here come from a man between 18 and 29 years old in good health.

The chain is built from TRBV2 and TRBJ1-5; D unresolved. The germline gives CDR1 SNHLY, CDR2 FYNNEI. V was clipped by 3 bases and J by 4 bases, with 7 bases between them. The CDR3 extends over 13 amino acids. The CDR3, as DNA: TGTGCCAGCAGTGATAACAGAAATCAGCCCCAGCATTTT. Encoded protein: CASSDNRNQPQHF.

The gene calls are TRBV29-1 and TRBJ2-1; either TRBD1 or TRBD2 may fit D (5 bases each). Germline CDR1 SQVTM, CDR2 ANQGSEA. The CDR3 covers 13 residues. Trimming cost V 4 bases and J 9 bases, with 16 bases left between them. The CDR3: CSVGSPSGGEQFF. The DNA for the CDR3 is TGCAGCGTTGGAAGTCCATCTGGGGGTGAGCAGTTCTTC.

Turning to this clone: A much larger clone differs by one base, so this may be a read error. CDR3 nucleotide sequence: TGTGCCAGCAGCGACAGAAGGAACTATGGCTACACCTTC. Protein sequence: CASSDRRNYGYTF. The chain combines TRBV9 with TRBJ1-2; D not certain. The CDR3 spans 13 residues. The V gene lost 3 bases and the J gene lost 2 bases, with 8 bases spanning the gap. Germline V gene lookup returns CDR1 SGDLS and CDR2 YYNGEE.

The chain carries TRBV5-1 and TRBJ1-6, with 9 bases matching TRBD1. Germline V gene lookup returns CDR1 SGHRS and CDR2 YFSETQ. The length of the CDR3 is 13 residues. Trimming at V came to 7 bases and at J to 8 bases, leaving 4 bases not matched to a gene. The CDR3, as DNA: TGCGCCAGCTTGGGACAGGGAGATTCACCCCTCCACTTT. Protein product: CASLGQGDSPLHF.

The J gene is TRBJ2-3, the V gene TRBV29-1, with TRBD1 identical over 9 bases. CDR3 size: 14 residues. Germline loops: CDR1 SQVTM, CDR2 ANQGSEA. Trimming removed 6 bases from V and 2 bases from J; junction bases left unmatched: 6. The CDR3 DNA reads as TGCAGCGTCGTCACAGGGGGCAACACAGATACGCAGTATTTT. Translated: CSVVTGGNTDTQYF.

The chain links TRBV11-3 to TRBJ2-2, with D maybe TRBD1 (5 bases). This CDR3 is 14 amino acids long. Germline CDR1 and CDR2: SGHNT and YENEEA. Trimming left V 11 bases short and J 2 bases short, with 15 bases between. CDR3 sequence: CAGTRGNNTGELFF. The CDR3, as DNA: TGTGCCGGAACAAGGGGCAACAACACCGGGGAGCTGTTTTTT.

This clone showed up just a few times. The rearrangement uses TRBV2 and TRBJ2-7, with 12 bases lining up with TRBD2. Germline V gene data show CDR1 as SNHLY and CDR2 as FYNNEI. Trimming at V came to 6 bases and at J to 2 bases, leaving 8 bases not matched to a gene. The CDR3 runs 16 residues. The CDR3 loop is CASRQGLAGITYEQYF. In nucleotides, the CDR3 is TGTGCCAGCAGACAGGGACTAGCGGGTATCACCTACGAGCAGTACTTC.

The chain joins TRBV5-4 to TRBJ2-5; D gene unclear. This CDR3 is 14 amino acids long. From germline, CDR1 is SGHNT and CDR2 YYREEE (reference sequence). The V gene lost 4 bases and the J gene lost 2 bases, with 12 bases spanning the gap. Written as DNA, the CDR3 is TGTGCCAGCAGCCCCTCCGGGTTACAAGAGACCCAGTACTTC. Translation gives CASSPSGLQETQYF.

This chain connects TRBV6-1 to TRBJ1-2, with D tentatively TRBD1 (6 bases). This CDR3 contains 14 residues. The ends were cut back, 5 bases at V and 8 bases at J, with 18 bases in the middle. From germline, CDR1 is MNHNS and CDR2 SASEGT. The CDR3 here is CASSLRQANSGYTF. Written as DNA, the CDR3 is TGTGCCAGCAGTCTCCGACAGGCAAACTCGGGCTACACCTTC.

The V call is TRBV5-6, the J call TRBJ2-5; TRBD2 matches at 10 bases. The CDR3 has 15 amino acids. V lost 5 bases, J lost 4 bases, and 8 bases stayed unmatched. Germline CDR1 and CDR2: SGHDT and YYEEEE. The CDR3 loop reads CASRGSGRERETQYF. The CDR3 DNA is TGTGCCAGCAGGGGAAGCGGGAGGGAGAGAGAGACCCAGTACTTC.

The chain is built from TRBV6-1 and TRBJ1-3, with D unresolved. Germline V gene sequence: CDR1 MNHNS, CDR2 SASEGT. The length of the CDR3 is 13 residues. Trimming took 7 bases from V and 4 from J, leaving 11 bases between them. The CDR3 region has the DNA TGTGCCAGCACCACATTGTCCGGAAACACCATATATTTT. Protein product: CASTTLSGNTIYF.

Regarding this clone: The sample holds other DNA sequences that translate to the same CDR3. CDR3: CASSLYGTYNEQFF. DNA of the CDR3: TGTGCCAGCAGCTTATATGGGACTTACAATGAGCAGTTCTTC. The rearrangement joins TRBV7-2 to TRBJ2-1; weak D call: TRBD2 (6 bases). Looked up from germline, CDR1 is SGHTA and CDR2 is FQGNSA. Deletions cut 2 bases from V and 4 bases from J, with 9 bases between. The CDR3 length is 14 residues.

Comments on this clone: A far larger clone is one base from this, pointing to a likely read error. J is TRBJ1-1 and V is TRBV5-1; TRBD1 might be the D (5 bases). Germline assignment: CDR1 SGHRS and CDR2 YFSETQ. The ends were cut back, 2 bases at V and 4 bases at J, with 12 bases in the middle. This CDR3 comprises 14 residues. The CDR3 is CASSFRTLGTEAFF. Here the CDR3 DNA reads TGCGCCAGCAGCTTCAGGACACTTGGCACTGAAGCTTTCTTT.

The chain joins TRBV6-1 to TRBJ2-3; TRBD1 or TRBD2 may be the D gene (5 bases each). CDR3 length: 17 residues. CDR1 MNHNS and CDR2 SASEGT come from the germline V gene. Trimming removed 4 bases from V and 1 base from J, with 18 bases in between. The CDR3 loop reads CASSVSQVGGGTDTQYF. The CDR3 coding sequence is TGTGCCAGCAGTGTATCACAGGTTGGGGGAGGCACAGATACGCAGTATTTT.

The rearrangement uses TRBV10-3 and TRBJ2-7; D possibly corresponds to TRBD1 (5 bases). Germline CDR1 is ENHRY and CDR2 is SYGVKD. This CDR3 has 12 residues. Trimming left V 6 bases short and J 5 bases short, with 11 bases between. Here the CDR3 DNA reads TGTGCCATCAGAGGGTCAGGGAACGAGCAGTACTTC. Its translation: CAIRGSGNEQYF.

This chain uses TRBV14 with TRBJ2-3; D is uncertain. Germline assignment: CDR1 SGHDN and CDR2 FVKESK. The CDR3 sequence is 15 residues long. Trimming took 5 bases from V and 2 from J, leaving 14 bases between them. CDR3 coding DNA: TGTGCCAGCAGCGCTATTGTGAGCGTCACAGATACGCAGTATTTT. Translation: CASSAIVSVTDTQYF.

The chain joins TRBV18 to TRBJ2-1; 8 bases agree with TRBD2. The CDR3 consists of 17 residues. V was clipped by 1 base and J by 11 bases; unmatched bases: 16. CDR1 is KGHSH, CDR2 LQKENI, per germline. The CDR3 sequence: CASSPLPGGDGASQQFF. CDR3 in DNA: TGTGCCAGCTCACCACTGCCCGGGGGGGACGGAGCGAGCCAGCAGTTCTTC. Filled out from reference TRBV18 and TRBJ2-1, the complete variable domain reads NAGVMQNPRHLVRRRGQEARLRCSPMKGHSHVYWYRQLPEEGLKFMVYLQKENIIDESGMPKERFSAEFPKEGPSILRIQQVVRGDSAAYFCASSPLPGGDGASQQFFGPGTRLTVL.

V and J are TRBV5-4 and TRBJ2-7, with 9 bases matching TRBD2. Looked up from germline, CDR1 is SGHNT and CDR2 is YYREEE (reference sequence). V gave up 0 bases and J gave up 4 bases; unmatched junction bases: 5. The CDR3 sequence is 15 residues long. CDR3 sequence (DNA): TGTGCCAGCAGCTTGGCAGCGGGGGGTCTTTACGAGCAGTACTTC. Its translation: CASSLAAGGLYEQYF. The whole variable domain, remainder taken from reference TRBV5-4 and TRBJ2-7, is ETGVTQSPTHLIKTRGQQVTLRCSSQSGHNTVSWYQQALGQGPQFIFQYYREEENGRGNFPPRFSGLQFPNYSSELNVNALELDDSALYLCASSLAAGGLYEQYFGPGTRLTVT.

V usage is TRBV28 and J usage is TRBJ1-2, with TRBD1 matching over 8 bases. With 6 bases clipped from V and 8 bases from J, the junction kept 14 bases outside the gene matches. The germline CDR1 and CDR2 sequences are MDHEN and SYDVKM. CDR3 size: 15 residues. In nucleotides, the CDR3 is TGTGCCAGCAGAATTGCCTCCAGGGGGCCTGAGGGCTACACCTTC. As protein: CASRIASRGPEGYTF.

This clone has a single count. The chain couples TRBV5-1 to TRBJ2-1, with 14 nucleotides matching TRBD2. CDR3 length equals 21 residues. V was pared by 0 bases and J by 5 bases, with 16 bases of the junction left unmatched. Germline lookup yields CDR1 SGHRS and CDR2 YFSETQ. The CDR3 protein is CASSLVSGTSGRVTGDNEQFF. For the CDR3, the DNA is TGCGCCAGCAGCTTGGTATCCGGGACTAGCGGGAGAGTCACAGGAGACAATGAGCAGTTCTTC.

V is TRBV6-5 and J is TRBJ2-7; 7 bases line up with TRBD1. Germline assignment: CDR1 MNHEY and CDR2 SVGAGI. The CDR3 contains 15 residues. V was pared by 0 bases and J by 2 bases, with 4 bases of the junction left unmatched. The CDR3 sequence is CASSYSYRGPYEQYF. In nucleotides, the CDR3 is TGTGCCAGCAGTTACTCCTACAGGGGACCCTACGAGCAGTACTTC.

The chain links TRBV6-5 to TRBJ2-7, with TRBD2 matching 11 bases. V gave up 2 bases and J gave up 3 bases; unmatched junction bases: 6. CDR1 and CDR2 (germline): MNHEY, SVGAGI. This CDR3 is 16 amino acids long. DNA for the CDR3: TGTGCCAGCAGTTACCTTAGCGGGAGGGGATTCTACGAGCAGTACTTC. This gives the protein CASSYLSGRGFYEQYF.

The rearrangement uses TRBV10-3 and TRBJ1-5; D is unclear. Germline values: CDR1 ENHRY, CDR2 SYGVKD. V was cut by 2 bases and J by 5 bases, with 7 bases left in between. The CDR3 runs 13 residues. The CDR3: CAISEAGDQPQHF. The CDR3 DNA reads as TGTGCCATCAGTGAGGCTGGAGATCAGCCCCAGCATTTT.

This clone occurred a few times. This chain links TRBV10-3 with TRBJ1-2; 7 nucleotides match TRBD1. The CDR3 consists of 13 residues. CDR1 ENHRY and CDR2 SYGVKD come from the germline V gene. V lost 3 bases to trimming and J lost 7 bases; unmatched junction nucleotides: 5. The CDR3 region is CAISEKGAGGYTF. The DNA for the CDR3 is TGTGCCATCAGTGAAAAGGGGGCGGGTGGCTACACCTTC.

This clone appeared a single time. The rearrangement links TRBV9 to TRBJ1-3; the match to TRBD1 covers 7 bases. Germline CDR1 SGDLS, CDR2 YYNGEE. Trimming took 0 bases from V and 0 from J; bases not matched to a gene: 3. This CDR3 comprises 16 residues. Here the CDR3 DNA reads TGTGCCAGCAGCGTAGGTGGACAGGACTCTGGAAACACCATATATTTT. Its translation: CASSVGGQDSGNTIYF. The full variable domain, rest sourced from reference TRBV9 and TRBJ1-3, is DSGVTQTPKHLITATGQRVTLRCSPRSGDLSVYWYQQSLDQGLQFLIQYYNGEERAKGNILERFSAQQFPDLHSELNLSSLELGDSALYFCASSVGGQDSGNTIYFGEGSWLTVV.

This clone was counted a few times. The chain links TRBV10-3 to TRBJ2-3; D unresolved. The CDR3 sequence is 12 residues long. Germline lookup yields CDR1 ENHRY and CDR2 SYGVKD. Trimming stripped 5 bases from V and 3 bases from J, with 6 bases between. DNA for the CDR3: TGTGCCATCAGTCCAGGTACAGATACGCAGTATTTT. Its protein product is CAISPGTDTQYF.